One and the same sample provided the 15 T cell receptor beta chains below, sequenced in a study of regulatory T cells in long-lasting Graves disease. Researchers made TCR beta libraries by using iRepertoire HTBI primers and running Arm-PCR on CDR3 regions. Each CDR3 protein is one row after TCRdb ran MiXCR on the multiplex PCR reads. The sample comprises some 440,000 distinct CDR3 sequences, around 20% of which are singletons, and 7.8% rests with the top ten. Time point defined: persistent/refractory GD, antithyroid drugs over 5 years with positive TRAb. PBMCs were the source of the RNA used for TCR sequencing. The sample in question was peripheral blood mononuclear cells (PBMCs), obtained when the disease was refractory, from a patient treated with antithyroid drugs. Receptor source: a female donor with Graves disease.

This clonotype came up a few times. The chain uses TRBV20-1 and TRBJ1-4, with a tentative D call TRBD1 (5 bases). CDR3 length: 13 residues. V lost 6 bases and J lost 6, with 14 bases in between. From germline, CDR1 is DFQATT and CDR2 SNEGSKA (reference sequence). Written as DNA, the CDR3 is TGCAGTGCCGGGGGGGGTTTAGATGAAAAACTGTTTTTT. It specifies CSAGGGLDEKLFF.

This clonotype was seen a handful of times. The chain links TRBV6-1 to TRBJ1-5, with D possibly matching TRBD1 (6 bases). This CDR3 contains 14 residues. Germline assignment: CDR1 MNHNS and CDR2 SASEGT. V lost 6 bases and J 7 bases, leaving 16 bases between the germline ends. The DNA for the CDR3 is TGTGCCAGCAGCCCTTTTGGGGGCGGGCAGCCCCAGCATTTT. It yields the protein CASSPFGGGQPQHF.

The gene calls are TRBV6-2 or TRBV6-3 and TRBJ2-1; D uncertain. CDR1 MNHEY and CDR2 SVGEGT come from the germline V gene. This CDR3 comprises 14 residues. V was cut by 0 bases and J by 7 bases, with 10 bases left in between. As DNA, the CDR3 is TGTGCCAGCAGTTACTCCCCCCTACTAAATGAGCAGTTCTTC. Residues: CASSYSPLLNEQFF.

The chain combines TRBV6-2 or TRBV6-3 with TRBJ2-7; D is ambiguous. Trimming shortened V by 3 bases and J by 5 bases, and 8 bases separated the two germline ends. The CDR3 has 12 residues. Germline V gene sequence: CDR1 MNHEY, CDR2 SVGEGT. This CDR3 reads CASSYSRNEQYF. In DNA, the CDR3 is TGTGCCAGCAGTTATAGCAGAAACGAGCAGTACTTC.

The V gene is TRBV5-1, the J gene TRBJ2-2; TRBD1 matches at 7 bases. V lost 2 bases and J lost 4; bases outside the gene matches: 8. This CDR3 comprises 16 residues. Germline V gene lookup returns CDR1 SGHRS and CDR2 YFSETQ. The CDR3 region is CASSLIQGRITGELFF. The CDR3 DNA is TGCGCCAGCAGCTTAATACAGGGGCGGATCACCGGGGAGCTGTTTTTT.

This clonotype was observed a handful of times. V and J are TRBV25-1 and TRBJ1-1, with D uncertain. Germline CDR1 and CDR2: MGHDK and SYGVNS. This CDR3 contains 13 residues. V dropped 8 bases and J dropped 1 base, with 11 bases sitting between them. The CDR3 sequence is CASHIPGNTEAFF. For the CDR3, the DNA is TGTGCCAGCCATATCCCAGGGAACACTGAAGCTTTCTTT.

This clonotype was picked up many times. The chain joins TRBV28 to TRBJ2-5, with 7 nucleotides matching TRBD2. Trimming cost V 5 bases and J 6 bases; bases outside gene matches: 15. The CDR3 consists of 16 residues. CDR1 is MDHEN and CDR2 is SYDVKM in the germline V gene. The CDR3 is CASSTNQGGSMKTQYF. Here the CDR3 DNA reads TGTGCCAGCAGTACCAATCAGGGAGGGAGCATGAAGACCCAGTACTTC. Full variable domain (outside the CDR3, taken from reference TRBV28 and TRBJ2-5): DVKVTQSSRYLVKRTGEKVFLECVQDMDHENMFWYRQDPGLGLRLIYFSYDVKMKEKGDIPEGYSVSREKKERFSLILESASTNQTSMYLCASSTNQGGSMKTQYFGPGTRLLVL.

The genes are TRBV2 and TRBJ2-1; no firm D call. The length of the CDR3 is 13 residues. CDR1 and CDR2 (germline): SNHLY, FYNNEI. Trimming left V 0 bases short and J 9 bases short, with 9 bases between. As DNA, the CDR3 is TGTGCCAGCAGTGAAGCCGGCCGAGGTGAGCAGTTCTTC. Residues: CASSEAGRGEQFF.

The J gene is TRBJ2-1, the V gene TRBV2; TRBD1 matches at 7 bases. The CDR3 is 14 residues long. Germline V gene data show CDR1 as SNHLY and CDR2 as FYNNEI. The V segment lost 5 bases and the J segment 7 bases; nucleotides outside the gene matches: 8. The CDR3 DNA reads as TGTGCCAGCAGTTCCCCTCAGGGGGTAAATGAGCAGTTCTTC. This sequence encodes CASSSPQGVNEQFF.

Concerning this clonotype: Germline and junction disagree at one end, which may indicate a read error. V is TRBV7-3 and J is TRBJ2-1; 8 nucleotides align to TRBD2. This CDR3 is built from 15 residues. CDR1 and CDR2 (germline): SGHTA, FQGTGA. As DNA, the CDR3 is TGTGCCAACAGCCCGGGGGGGGGCTTGACCGATGAGCAGTTCTTC. It is translated as CANSPGGGLTDEQFF.

The rearrangement links TRBV3-1 to TRBJ2-2, with 8 bases identical to TRBD2. Germline V CDR1 and CDR2: LGHDT, YNNKEL (reference sequence). V gave up 6 bases and J gave up 6 bases; unmatched junction bases: 12. The CDR3 covers 16 residues. The chain's CDR3 is CASSRLSGSSPGELFF. The CDR3 nucleotides are TGTGCCAGCAGTCGATTGAGCGGGAGTTCTCCCGGGGAGCTGTTTTTT. Variable domain in full (rest from reference TRBV3-1 and TRBJ2-2): DTAVSQTPKYLVTQMGNDKSIKCEQNLGHDTMYWYKQDSKKFLKIMFSYNNKELIINETVPNRFSPKSPDKAHLNLHINSLELGDSAVYFCASSRLSGSSPGELFFGEGSRLTVL.

Many counts were recorded for this clonotype. The chain recombines TRBV2 with TRBJ2-2; the D gene is possibly TRBD2 (6 bases). There are 17 residues in the CDR3. Germline V gives CDR1 SNHLY, CDR2 FYNNEI. V gave up 3 bases and J gave up 0 bases, with 14 bases separating them. The CDR3 coding sequence is TGTGCCAGCAGTGAGTTAGCGGCAGGAGCGAACACCGGGGAGCTGTTTTTT. This translates into CASSELAAGANTGELFF.

In the case of this clonotype: This may be a read error: a much more frequent sequence differs by one nucleotide. The chain has TRBV11-3 and TRBJ2-7; TRBD1 agrees at 8 bases. This CDR3 contains 17 residues. Per the germline V gene, CDR1 is SGHNT and CDR2 is YENEEA. CDR3 amino acids: CASSLGSSTGANYKQYF. Written as DNA, the CDR3 is TGTGCCAGCAGCTTAGGAAGCTCGACAGGGGCGAACTACAAGCAGTACTTC.

The V gene is TRBV28, the J gene TRBJ2-1, with 9 bases fitting TRBD1. The CDR3 runs to 12 residues. The J segment lost 16 bases and the V segment lost 2 bases, leaving 6 bases of the junction unmatched. Germline V gives CDR1 MDHEN, CDR2 SYDVKM. The CDR3 region has the DNA TGTGCCAGCAGTTTACCGGGGACAGGGTTATTCTTC. Protein: CASSLPGTGLFF.

This clonotype turned up a few times. The chain is built from TRBV28 and TRBJ2-7; the match to TRBD2 covers 11 bases. The V and J ends lost 7 bases and 2 bases, in that order; junction bases with no gene match: 7. Germline V gene sequence: CDR1 MDHEN, CDR2 SYDVKM. The CDR3 consists of 15 residues. CDR3 sequence reads: CASTTTSGSPYEQYF. For the CDR3, the DNA is TGTGCCAGCACCACCACTAGCGGGAGCCCCTACGAGCAGTACTTC.